A single sample is the source of the 21 T cell receptor beta chains below, sequenced in a study of OX40 agonist ivuxolimab in advanced cancers. Assay: immunoSEQ multiplex PCR; the TCRdb copy retains only in-frame clones and omits some. This table holds 72,000 or so clones, 84% found once. Source: CD4+ or CD8+ T cells sorted from blood, taken in a trial of the OX40 agonist ivuxolimab. These receptors came from an adult with an advanced solid tumor such as melanoma, head and neck, liver or kidney cancer.

The rearrangement uses TRBV28 and TRBJ2-6, with 8 bases matching TRBD1. Germline trimming cut 6 bases from V and 2 bases from J; bases unmatched to any gene: 6. CDR3 length: 16 residues. Germline values: CDR1 MDHEN, CDR2 SYDVKM. As DNA, the CDR3 is TGTGCCAGCAGACGGACAGGGTTCGCTGGGGCCAACGTCCTGACTTTC. It specifies CASRRTGFAGANVLTF. The variable domain in full, with the rest retrieved from reference TRBV28 and TRBJ2-6, is DVKVTQSSRYLVKRTGEKVFLECVQDMDHENMFWYRQDPGLGLRLIYFSYDVKMKEKGDIPEGYSVSREKKERFSLILESASTNQTSMYLCASRRTGFAGANVLTFGAGSRLTVL.

This sequence joins TRBV7-2 and TRBJ2-5, with TRBD2 identical over 14 bases. The J segment lost 4 bases and the V segment lost 5 bases, leaving 6 bases of the junction unmatched. Germline values: CDR1 SGHTA, CDR2 FQGNSA. CDR3 length: 16 residues. DNA for the CDR3: TGTGCCAGCAGCCCAAGGGGACTAGCGGGGGCAGAGACCCAGTACTTC. The encoded protein is CASSPRGLAGAETQYF.

Points on this clone: At one boundary the junction diverges from the germline segment, which might be a read error. The gene calls are TRBV7-7 and TRBJ1-1; 8 bases map to TRBD1. The germline gives CDR1 SSHAT, CDR2 FNYEAQ (reference sequence). CDR3 size: 13 residues. Here the CDR3 reads CASSQDRETEAFF. CDR3 DNA: TGTGCTAGCAGCCAGGACAGGGAAACTGAAGCTTTCTTT. Looking up the rest from reference TRBV7-7 and TRBJ1-1 gives the full variable domain: GAGVSQSPRYKVTKRGQDVTLRCDPISSHATLYWYQQALGQGPEFLTYFNYEAQPDKSGLPSDRFSAERPEGSISTLTIQRTEQRDSAMYRCASSQDRETEAFFGQGTRLTVV.

This clone was picked up one time. The V gene is TRBV7-8, the J gene TRBJ2-5, with D possibly matching TRBD2 (6 bases). Trimming shortened V by 1 base and J by 7 bases, and 7 bases separated the two germline ends. Germline V gives CDR1 SGHVS, CDR2 FQNEAQ. The CDR3 is 12 residues long. The chain's CDR3 is CASSLEGGTQYF. The CDR3 DNA reads as TGTGCCAGCAGCTTAGAGGGAGGGACCCAGTACTTC.

There are a few counts of this clone. V usage is TRBV5-6 and J usage is TRBJ1-1, with 7 bases fitting TRBD1. The germline CDR1 and CDR2 sequences are SGHDT and YYEEEE. This CDR3 is 15 amino acids long. J gave up 7 bases and V 0 bases, and 9 bases lay outside the gene matches. This CDR3 reads CASSLVGQIKREAFF. The CDR3 DNA sequence: TGTGCCAGCAGCTTGGTGGGACAGATAAAACGTGAAGCTTTCTTT.

V gene TRBV7-2 combines with J gene TRBJ1-2, with a possible D match to TRBD1 (5 bases). Germline V gene lookup returns CDR1 SGHTA and CDR2 FQGNSA. CDR3 length: 15 residues. V was cut by 7 bases and J by 1 base, with 16 bases left in between. The CDR3 spells CASTPPGTNNYGYTF. The CDR3 nucleotides are TGTGCCAGCACTCCGCCAGGGACTAATAACTATGGCTACACCTTC.

This clone appeared a few times. V gene TRBV5-1 combines with J gene TRBJ1-1; 9 nucleotides align to TRBD1. Germline loops: CDR1 SGHRS, CDR2 YFSETQ. J was trimmed by 5 bases and V by 4 bases; bases with no gene match: 9. The CDR3 is 15 amino acids. CDR3 amino acids: CASSAPLQGATEAFF. CDR3 DNA sequence: TGCGCCAGCAGCGCCCCCCTACAGGGGGCTACTGAAGCTTTCTTT. The full variable domain, completed using reference TRBV5-1 and TRBJ1-1, is KAGVTQTPRYLIKTRGQQVTLSCSPISGHRSVSWYQQTPGQGLQFLFEYFSETQRNKGNFPGRFSGRQFSNSRSEMNVSTLELGDSALYLCASSAPLQGATEAFFGQGTRLTVV.

V and J are TRBV7-9 and TRBJ2-3, with D possibly being TRBD1 or TRBD2 (5 bases each). CDR3 size: 14 residues. Germline V gene lookup returns CDR1 SEHNR and CDR2 FQNEAQ (reference sequence). With 1 base removed from V and 4 bases from J, the gap between germline ends came to 9 bases. The CDR3 DNA is TGTGCCAGCAGCTTAGTGGTGGGGGCAGATACGCAGTATTTT. It yields the protein CASSLVVGADTQYF.

This clone has a handful of counts. The rearrangement links TRBV6-1 to TRBJ1-6; D ambiguous. Germline CDR1 and CDR2: MNHNS and SASEGT. This CDR3 contains 14 residues. V was shortened by 7 bases and J by 0 bases, with 7 bases between the two germline ends. CDR3 sequence reads: CASKGSSYNSPLHF. CDR3 coding DNA: TGTGCCAGCAAGGGTAGCTCCTATAATTCACCCCTCCACTTT.

The chain uses TRBV2 and TRBJ2-4; D unresolved. CDR1 and CDR2 from the germline V gene are SNHLY and FYNNEI. This CDR3 is built from 15 residues. Trimming took 6 bases from V and 0 from J, leaving 12 bases between them. CDR3 nucleotide sequence: TGTGCCAGCAGCGTGAGTGCTCTAGCCAAAAACATTCAGTACTTC. Its translation is CASSVSALAKNIQYF.

This sequence joins TRBV5-1 and TRBJ1-1; tentatively, D is TRBD1 (6 bases). Germline CDR1 SGHRS, CDR2 YFSETQ. V lost 4 bases, J lost 2 bases, and 18 bases lay in between. CDR3 length equals 16 residues. CDR3 region: CASSRGALEDNTEAFF. The CDR3 region has the DNA TGCGCCAGCAGCCGGGGGGCGCTCGAAGATAACACTGAAGCTTTCTTT.

The chain joins TRBV2 to TRBJ2-3; 7 nucleotides line up with TRBD1. V was clipped by 5 bases and J by 5 bases; unmatched bases: 13. The CDR3 has 16 amino acids. CDR1 SNHLY and CDR2 FYNNEI come from the germline V gene. The CDR3 loop reads CASSQDRVNQKDTQYF. In DNA form, the CDR3 reads TGTGCCAGCAGTCAAGACAGGGTGAATCAAAAAGATACGCAGTATTTT. Full variable domain (remainder filled in from reference TRBV2 and TRBJ2-3): EPEVTQTPSHQVTQMGQEVILRCVPISNHLYFYWYRQILGQKVEFLVSFYNNEISEKSEIFDDQFSVERPDGSNFTLKIRSTKLEDSAMYFCASSQDRVNQKDTQYFGPGTRLTVL.

The V and J genes are TRBV5-1 and TRBJ1-4; 11 bases are a match to TRBD1. This CDR3 region has 14 residues. V trimming: 6 bases; J trimming: 6 bases; junction bases outside the gene matches: 4. Germline V gene sequence: CDR1 SGHRS, CDR2 YFSETQ. Here the CDR3 DNA reads TGCGCCAGCACCAGGGACAGGGGGGATGAAAAACTGTTTTTT. It specifies CASTRDRGDEKLFF.

Only one count was recorded for this clone. The rearrangement links TRBV19 to TRBJ1-2; 7 positions match TRBD1. The germline V gene has CDR1 LNHDA and CDR2 SQIVND (reference sequence). The CDR3 spans 13 residues. Unmatched junction bases numbered 3, after V lost 4 bases and J lost 4 bases. This chain's CDR3 is CASSKGQVYGYTF. The CDR3 nucleotides read TGTGCCAGTAGTAAAGGACAGGTCTATGGCTACACCTTC.

J is TRBJ2-1 and V is TRBV5-1; 10 bases fit TRBD1. CDR3 size: 15 residues. Trimming at V came to 4 bases and at J to 6 bases, leaving 7 bases not matched to a gene. Germline V gene sequence: CDR1 SGHRS, CDR2 YFSETQ. DNA for the CDR3: TGCGCCAGCAGCGTGACAGGGGGCAACGGCAATGAGCAGTTCTTC. Encoded protein: CASSVTGGNGNEQFF.

V and J are TRBV5-1 and TRBJ1-2; tentatively, D is TRBD1 (6 bases). CDR1 is SGHRS and CDR2 is YFSETQ in the germline V gene. V lost 4 bases, J lost 5 bases, and 15 bases lay in between. The CDR3 is 14 residues long. The CDR3 sequence: CASSPVQGLYGYTF. CDR3 DNA sequence: TGCGCCAGCAGCCCGGTACAGGGTTTATATGGCTACACCTTC.

The chain has TRBV6-1 and TRBJ2-1, with D hard to call. The germline V and J ends were trimmed by 2 bases and 6 bases, with 14 bases remaining between them. This CDR3 is built from 15 residues. Germline loops: CDR1 MNHNS, CDR2 SASEGT. As DNA, the CDR3 is TGTGCCAGCAGTGAACACGGATTTTTGGGCAATGAGCAGTTCTTC. It encodes CASSEHGFLGNEQFF.

This clone was seen a handful of times. V gene TRBV21-1 combines with J gene TRBJ1-1; the table's TRBD1 call for D was not verified on the DNA. TRBV21-1 has pseudogene status. This CDR3 is 14 amino acids long. The CDR3, as DNA: TGTGCCAGCAGCAAAATGGGGGCGTACACTGAAGCTTTCTTT. It specifies CASSKMGAYTEAFF.

This clone is medium-sized (0.01 to 0.1%). The rearrangement joins TRBV7-6 to TRBJ2-3; no definite D call. Deletions cut 5 bases from V and 2 bases from J, with 11 bases between. Per the germline V gene, CDR1 is SGHVS and CDR2 is FNYEAQ. This CDR3 region has 14 residues. The CDR3 reads CASSVAEATDTQYF. The CDR3 DNA reads as TGTGCCAGCAGCGTCGCCGAGGCCACAGATACGCAGTATTTT.

The chain recombines TRBV21-1 with TRBJ2-7; TRBD2 reflects the table's D call only, with no check against the DNA. TRBV21-1 is annotated as a pseudogene. This CDR3 is 14 amino acids long. The CDR3, as DNA: TGTGCCAGCAGCAAAGGACTCGCACCTTACGAGCAGTACTTC. Translation gives CASSKGLAPYEQYF.

As to this clone: Within the sample, other DNA sequences also encode this same CDR3. This rearrangement joins TRBV7-2 to TRBJ1-5, with D unclear. Germline CDR1 SGHTA, CDR2 FQGNSA. The CDR3 is 13 residues long. V lost 1 base to trimming and J lost 1 base, with 2 bases between them. The CDR3 DNA reads as TGTGCCAGCAGCTTAGTCAGCAATCAGCCCCAGCATTTT. Amino acids: CASSLVSNQPQHF.